What follows are 16 T cell receptor beta chains derived from one specimen sequenced in a study of blood T cell repertoires in COVID-19. Here immunoSEQ multiplex PCR was the method, and the copy in TCRdb shows in-frame clones only, minus some. The data hold under 300,000 clones, with approximately 84% observed a single time. Sequencing used PBMCs or T cells enriched from blood (not recorded which). The receptors were gathered from a woman aged 50 to 65 who had been exposed to COVID-19.

This chain uses TRBV10-3 with TRBJ1-2, with D perhaps TRBD1 (6 bases). The germline gives CDR1 ENHRY, CDR2 SYGVKD. The CDR3 is made up of 11 amino acids. V lost 10 bases and J lost 4, with 10 bases in between. CDR3 DNA: TGTGCCACCACAGGGACCTATGGCTACACCTTC. Protein sequence: CATTGTYGYTF.

The chain carries TRBV19 and TRBJ1-6; 9 bases map to TRBD1. Germline trimming cut 8 bases from V and 7 bases from J; bases unmatched to any gene: 6. This CDR3 region has 14 residues. Germline V gene lookup returns CDR1 LNHDA and CDR2 SQIVND (reference sequence). The CDR3 DNA reads as TGTGCCAGTTCGGACAGGGGTCGGAATTCACCCCTCCACTTT. Amino acids: CASSDRGRNSPLHF.

The rearrangement links TRBV25-1 to TRBJ2-7; 8 nucleotides agree with TRBD1. Looked up from germline, CDR1 is MGHDK and CDR2 is SYGVNS. Germline trimming cut 2 bases from V and 1 base from J; bases unmatched to any gene: 4. The CDR3 is made up of 15 amino acids. The CDR3 sequence is CASSEDRGNSYEQYF. The CDR3 DNA reads TGTGCCAGCAGTGAAGACAGGGGTAATTCCTACGAGCAGTACTTC.

The gene calls are TRBV6-5 and TRBJ1-2; TRBD1 is a possible D gene (6 bases). Germline V gene data show CDR1 as MNHEY and CDR2 as SVGAGI. The ends were cut back, 5 bases at V and 1 base at J, with 14 bases in the middle. The length of the CDR3 is 15 residues. The DNA of the CDR3 is TGTGCCAGCAGTCCCCAGACAGGTTATAACTATGGCTACACCTTC. This sequence encodes CASSPQTGYNYGYTF.

V and J are TRBV6-1 and TRBJ1-1, with D possibly matching TRBD1 (6 bases). Germline CDR1 and CDR2: MNHNS and SASEGT. CDR3 length equals 13 residues. Trimming removed 2 bases at V and 6 bases at J, with 10 bases between. CDR3 residues: CASSEQGKAEAFF. In DNA, the CDR3 is TGTGCCAGCAGTGAACAGGGGAAAGCTGAAGCTTTCTTT.

V gene TRBV9 combines with J gene TRBJ2-5; 9 bases map to TRBD2. The V segment lost 3 bases and the J segment 4 bases; nucleotides outside the gene matches: 4. CDR3 length: 14 amino acids. Germline CDR1 reads SGDLS; CDR2 reads YYNGEE. The CDR3 DNA sequence: TGTGCCAGCAGCGCCTCACTAGCGGGAGAGACCCAGTACTTC. This codes for CASSASLAGETQYF.

The CDR3 nucleotides read TGTGCCAGCAGTTATCGACAGGGGGCCGCCCTGGGGCCCCAGCATTTT. This sequence encodes CASSYRQGAALGPQHF. The chain couples TRBV6-5 to TRBJ1-5; TRBD1 matches 10 bases. This CDR3 is 16 amino acids long. Trimming took 3 bases from V and 9 from J; bases not matched to a gene: 11. Germline V gene sequence: CDR1 MNHEY, CDR2 SVGAGI.

The chain carries TRBV7-2 and TRBJ2-3; 8 bases are shared with TRBD2. This CDR3 has 13 amino acids. Germline CDR1 is SGHTA and CDR2 is FQGNSA. The junction had 11 bases not matched to a gene; V was cut back by 5 bases and J by 13 bases. CDR3 residues: CASSPSGGPLKYF. CDR3 DNA: TGTGCCAGCAGCCCGTCGGGGGGGCCCTTGAAGTATTTT.

The table lists this clone with a count of one. The rearrangement links TRBV5-6 to TRBJ1-2; D remains ambiguous. V was trimmed by 0 bases and J by 1 base, leaving 13 bases between them. CDR1 and CDR2 (germline): SGHDT, YYEEEE. CDR3 length: 16 amino acids. CDR3: CASSLDDLGGNYGYTF. The CDR3 nucleotides read TGTGCCAGCAGCTTGGATGACCTCGGCGGTAACTATGGCTACACCTTC. The full variable domain, rest sourced from reference TRBV5-6 and TRBJ1-2, is DAGVTQSPTHLIKTRGQQVTLRCSPKSGHDTVSWYQQALGQGPQFIFQYYEEEERQRGNFPDRFSGHQFPNYSSELNVNALLLGDSALYLCASSLDDLGGNYGYTFGSGTRLTVV.

This clone came up many times. The V gene is TRBV7-8, the J gene TRBJ2-7; 8 positions agree with TRBD1. The germline CDR1 and CDR2 sequences are SGHVS and FQNEAQ. The V and J ends lost 2 bases and 2 bases, in that order; junction bases with no gene match: 17. This CDR3 has 19 residues. This CDR3 reads CASSLTPPSSGGGTYEQYF. As DNA, the CDR3 is TGTGCCAGCAGCTTAACCCCTCCGAGTTCAGGGGGCGGTACCTACGAGCAGTACTTC.

The chain combines TRBV2 with TRBJ1-2; perhaps TRBD1 as D (5 bases). This CDR3 is 15 amino acids long. Trimming took 7 bases from V and 2 from J, leaving 17 bases between them. Germline V gives CDR1 SNHLY, CDR2 FYNNEI. The DNA of the CDR3 is TGTGCCAGCATGTTCTTAGGGGTACTAAACTATGGCTACACCTTC. It yields the protein CASMFLGVLNYGYTF. Using reference TRBV2 and TRBJ1-2 for the parts outside the CDR3, the full variable domain is EPEVTQTPSHQVTQMGQEVILRCVPISNHLYFYWYRQILGQKVEFLVSFYNNEISEKSEIFDDQFSVERPDGSNFTLKIRSTKLEDSAMYFCASMFLGVLNYGYTFGSGTRLTVV.

The genes are TRBV5-4 and TRBJ2-7, with 7 bases fitting TRBD1. The CDR3 runs to 15 residues. With 0 bases clipped from V and 2 bases from J, the junction kept 5 bases outside the gene matches. CDR1 is SGHNT and CDR2 is YYREEE in the germline V gene (reference sequence). The CDR3 reads CASSLGGGPTYEQYF. The DNA for the CDR3 is TGTGCCAGCAGCTTGGGAGGGGGCCCAACCTACGAGCAGTACTTC.

The chain is built from TRBV7-9 and TRBJ1-1; 7 bases match TRBD1. This CDR3 region has 16 residues. Looked up from germline, CDR1 is SEHNR and CDR2 is FQNEAQ (reference sequence). V lost 3 bases and J lost 4; bases outside the gene matches: 11. The CDR3 nucleotides read TGTGCCAGCAGCTTGTTAGGCAGGGGGTCGAGCACTGAAGCTTTCTTT. Its translation is CASSLLGRGSSTEAFF.

This clone was picked up a small number of times. The rearrangement uses TRBV5-1 and TRBJ1-6, with 9 positions matching TRBD1. Trimming at V came to 5 bases and at J to 9 bases, leaving 6 bases not matched to a gene. The CDR3 runs to 14 residues. Germline V lookup: CDR1 SGHRS, CDR2 YFSETQ. CDR3 loop: CASRSGTGISPLHF. CDR3 sequence (DNA): TGCGCCAGCAGGTCCGGGACAGGGATTTCACCCCTCCACTTT.

V usage is TRBV5-5 and J usage is TRBJ2-7; D perhaps matches TRBD1 (5 bases). Trimming left V 0 bases short and J 8 bases short, with 9 bases between. The V gene's germline CDR1 is SGHKS and CDR2 YYEKEE (reference sequence). There are 12 residues in the CDR3. Written as DNA, the CDR3 is TGTGCCAGCAGCTTGGACGAGGACAAGCAGTACTTC. It yields the protein CASSLDEDKQYF.

The chain's CDR3 is CASSARDSPTDTQYF. The DNA of the CDR3 is TGTGCCAGCAGCGCCCGGGACTCCCCCACAGATACGCAGTATTTT. J is TRBJ2-3 and V is TRBV9; TRBD2 is a possible D gene (6 bases). V was shortened by 3 bases and J by 2 bases, with 13 bases between the two germline ends. The germline gives CDR1 SGDLS, CDR2 YYNGEE. This CDR3 is built from 15 residues.